Listed below are T cell receptor beta chains from one sample, sequenced in a study of T cell responses to AZD1222 COVID-19 vaccine. Method: immunoSEQ multiplex PCR; TCRdb's copy keeps in-frame clones and lacks some. The sample has some 180,000 clones, 92% seen once. Here the sequenced sample was peripheral blood, taken 28 days after the second AZD1222 dose. The source of these receptors is an adult who received the AZD1222 COVID-19 vaccine. Both conserved end residues are part of each CDR3. D genes are given only for firm matches. Expanded clones are given a class, and other clones once, few, many or no size at all.

v_call	j_call	d_call	clone_size	cdr3_aa	cdr3_nt
TRBV19	TRBJ2-7	TRBD1	-	CASAGGFDEQYF	TGTGCCAGCGCAGGGGGATTCGACGAGCAGTACTTC
TRBV7-3	TRBJ2-2	-	-	CASSFYTGELFF	TGTGCCAGCAGCTTCTACACCGGGGAGCTGTTTTTT
TRBV28	TRBJ2-3	TRBD2	-	CASSLASGDTQYF	TGTGCCAGCAGTTTGGCTAGCGGGGATACGCAGTATTTT
TRBV7-9	TRBJ2-2	-	-	CASSPRPATGELFF	TGTGCCAGCAGCCCCAGACCTGCCACCGGGGAGCTGTTTTTT
TRBV7-8	TRBJ2-5	-	-	CASSLKGTQYF	TGTGCCAGCAGCTTAAAGGGGACCCAGTACTTC
TRBV4-2	TRBJ2-2	-	-	CASRRLGSGELFF	TGTGCCAGCAGGCGCCTAGGTTCCGGGGAGCTGTTTTTT
TRBV11-3	TRBJ2-3	-	-	CASSHSSNKDTQYF	TGTGCCAGCAGCCACAGTTCGAATAAGGATACGCAGTATTTT
TRBV7-8	TRBJ1-3	-	-	CASSTRTVSGNTIYF	TGTGCCAGCAGCACCCGGACAGTCTCTGGAAACACCATATATTTT
TRBV19	TRBJ2-1	-	-	CASSTAEYNEQFF	TGTGCCAGTAGTACTGCGGAGTACAATGAGCAGTTCTTC
TRBV5-1	TRBJ1-4	TRBD1	once	CASSPSPGQGNEKLFF	TGCGCCAGCAGCCCATCCCCGGGACAGGGGAATGAAAAACTGTTTTTT
TRBV4-1	TRBJ1-2	TRBD1	-	CASSQPGQGTGYTF	TGCGCCAGCAGCCAACCGGGACAGGGAACGGGCTACACCTTC
TRBV7-9	TRBJ1-5	-	-	CASSLGGADNQPQHF	TGTGCCAGCAGCTTAGGGGGGGCGGATAATCAGCCCCAGCATTTT
TRBV5-6	TRBJ2-1	-	-	CASIHFRTANSYNEQFF	TGTGCCAGCATCCACTTCCGGACGGCTAACTCCTACAATGAGCAGTTCTTC
TRBV28	TRBJ2-7	-	-	CASTYPRDPPYEQYF	TGTGCCAGCACCTACCCCCGGGACCCACCCTACGAGCAGTACTTC
TRBV10-1	TRBJ2-7	-	-	CASSESRGYEQYF	TGCGCCAGCAGTGAGTCTAGAGGGTACGAGCAGTACTTC
TRBV7-2	TRBJ1-3	-	-	CASSPNGGAPGNTIYF	TGTGCCAGCAGCCCGAATGGGGGGGCTCCTGGAAACACCATATATTTT
TRBV9	TRBJ2-2	-	-	CASSVDGELFF	TGTGCCAGCAGCGTAGACGGGGAGCTGTTTTTT
TRBV19	TRBJ1-3	TRBD1	-	CASSYTGGPGNTIYF	TGTGCCAGTAGCTACACAGGGGGTCCTGGAAACACCATATATTTT
TRBV19	TRBJ2-2	TRBD2	few	CASTLAANTGELFF	TGTGCCAGTACCCTAGCGGCGAACACCGGGGAGCTGTTTTTT
TRBV19	TRBJ1-4	-	-	CASNGDEKLFF	TGTGCCAGTAACGGAGATGAAAAACTGTTTTTT
TRBV18	TRBJ2-1	TRBD2	-	CASSPSWLAGGGPNNEQFF	TGTGCCAGCTCCCCATCCTGGCTAGCGGGAGGTGGGCCCAACAATGAGCAGTTCTTC
TRBV21-1	TRBJ1-3	-	-	CASRRIYRGIAGNTIYF	TGTGCCAGCAGGAGGATTTACAGGGGAATCGCTGGAAACACCATATATTTT
TRBV30	TRBJ2-7	-	once	CAWSVVEGWVEQYF	TGTGCCTGGAGTGTGGTTGAGGGTTGGGTCGAGCAGTACTTC
TRBV10-3	TRBJ2-7	-	-	CAISEGPYEQYF	TGTGCCATCAGTGAGGGGCCCTACGAGCAGTACTTC
TRBV2	TRBJ1-2	-	-	CASSEASSRNYGYTF	TGTGCCAGCAGTGAAGCGTCAAGTAGGAACTATGGCTACACCTTC
TRBV7-9	TRBJ1-2	TRBD1	-	CASSPDRAYGYTF	TGTGCCAGCAGCCCGGACAGGGCCTATGGCTACACCTTC
TRBV28	TRBJ2-7	-	-	CASSLGQIYEQYF	TGTGCCAGCAGTTTGGGTCAGATCTACGAGCAGTACTTC
TRBV5-5	TRBJ2-5	-	-	CASSPQVNRVGETQYF	TGTGCCAGCAGTCCCCAGGTGAATCGAGTCGGTGAGACCCAGTACTTC
TRBV6-5	TRBJ2-3	TRBD2	-	CASSYAAGGPDTQYF	TGTGCCAGCAGTTACGCAGCGGGGGGACCAGATACGCAGTATTTT
TRBV7-9	TRBJ1-1	TRBD1	-	CASSHGTVLNTEAFF	TGTGCCAGCAGCCACGGGACAGTCTTGAACACTGAAGCTTTCTTT
TRBV2	TRBJ2-2	-	-	CASSTLKLGAANTGELFF	TGTGCCAGCAGTACCCTAAAGTTGGGGGCCGCGAACACCGGGGAGCTGTTTTTT
TRBV30	TRBJ1-2	-	-	CAWSPSVEWGYTF	TGTGCCTGGAGTCCTTCGGTGGAGTGGGGCTACACCTTC
TRBV28	TRBJ2-7	-	-	CASSASGLPSYEQYF	TGTGCCAGCAGTGCCTCCGGGTTACCGTCCTACGAGCAGTACTTC
TRBV21-1	TRBJ1-2	-	-	CASSKVWTDYNYGYTF	TGTGCCAGCAGCAAAGTGTGGACTGACTATAACTATGGCTACACCTTC
TRBV18	TRBJ1-5	-	-	CASSQGGSNQPQHF	TGTGCCAGCTCACAGGGGGGGAGCAATCAGCCCCAGCATTTT
TRBV7-9	TRBJ2-3	-	-	CASSLDVRTDTQYF	TGTGCCAGCAGCTTAGATGTCCGCACAGATACGCAGTATTTT
TRBV18	TRBJ2-1	-	-	CASSPGGNEQFF	TGTGCCAGCTCACCAGGGGGGAATGAGCAGTTCTTC
TRBV30	TRBJ2-6	-	-	CAWKYGARSSSGANVLTF	TGTGCCTGGAAGTACGGGGCCAGATCCAGCTCTGGGGCCAACGTCCTGACTTTC
TRBV18	TRBJ2-1	TRBD2	-	CASSLKEAGVSYNEQFF	TGTGCCAGCTCACTCAAAGAAGCGGGAGTTTCCTACAATGAGCAGTTCTTC
TRBV10-2	TRBJ2-1	TRBD2	-	CASSESSGSYNEQFF	TGCGCCAGCAGTGAGTCTAGCGGGAGCTACAATGAGCAGTTCTTC
TRBV6-2/TRBV6-3	TRBJ1-1	-	-	CASSYLVNTEAFF	TGTGCCAGCAGTTATCTAGTGAACACTGAAGCTTTCTTT
TRBV7-2	TRBJ1-2	-	-	CASSPDRPNYGYTF	TGTGCCAGCAGCCCAGACAGGCCTAACTATGGCTACACCTTC
TRBV19	TRBJ2-5	TRBD1	-	CASSTGTVGEWETQYF	TGTGCCAGTAGTACCGGGACAGTGGGGGAATGGGAGACCCAGTACTTC
TRBV18	TRBJ2-4	-	-	CASSPRGTAKNIQYF	TGTGCCAGCTCACCCCGCGGAACAGCCAAAAACATTCAGTACTTC
TRBV19	TRBJ1-3	-	-	CASMLQGSGNTIYF	TGTGCCAGTATGCTTCAGGGATCTGGAAACACCATATATTTT
TRBV29-1	TRBJ2-7	TRBD2	-	CSVTSGTYEQYF	TGCAGCGTGACTAGCGGAACCTACGAGCAGTACTTC
TRBV5-1	TRBJ1-2	-	-	CASSLVTSGGYTF	TGCGCCAGCAGCTTGGTCACCTCCGGGGGCTACACCTTC
TRBV4-1	TRBJ1-3	-	-	CASSSHTTGFSGNTIYF	TGCGCCAGCAGCTCCCACACTACGGGTTTCTCTGGAAACACCATATATTTT
TRBV5-1	TRBJ2-7	-	-	CARRLGGDSYEQYF	TGCGCCAGACGCCTAGGGGGGGATTCCTACGAGCAGTACTTC
TRBV4-2	TRBJ1-1	-	-	CASSQGAAFEAFF	TGTGCCAGCAGCCAAGGGGCGGCCTTTGAAGCTTTCTTT
TRBV7-9	TRBJ2-3	TRBD1	-	CASRDRETDTQYF	TGTGCCAGCAGGGACAGGGAAACAGATACGCAGTATTTT
TRBV23-1	TRBJ1-5	-	-	CASSHRGLQPQHF	TGCGCCAGCAGTCATCGAGGTCTTCAGCCCCAGCATTTT
TRBV4-2	TRBJ2-2	-	-	CASSQDATGPTNTGELFF	TGTGCCAGCAGCCAAGATGCGACAGGCCCTACGAACACCGGGGAGCTGTTTTTT
TRBV28	TRBJ2-7	TRBD1	-	CASSSGQFLSYEQYF	TGTGCCAGCAGTTCGGGACAGTTCCTCAGCTACGAGCAGTACTTC
TRBV7-6	TRBJ1-6	TRBD1	-	CASSLGTGGGPYNSPLHF	TGTGCCAGCAGCTTAGGGACAGGGGGCGGCCCCTATAATTCACCCCTCCACTTT
TRBV19	TRBJ2-7	-	-	CASSSEWGRDEQYF	TGTGCCAGTAGTAGTGAATGGGGGCGGGACGAGCAGTACTTC
TRBV4-2	TRBJ2-1	TRBD2	-	CASSQEGAGGHGEQFF	TGTGCCAGCAGCCAAGAAGGAGCGGGGGGGCATGGTGAGCAGTTCTTC
TRBV29-1	TRBJ2-7	-	-	CSVEGGRGGYEQYF	TGCAGCGTTGAAGGGGGCAGGGGGGGATACGAGCAGTACTTC
TRBV18	TRBJ2-2	-	-	CASSPDRLNTGELFF	TGTGCCAGCTCACCCGACAGGCTGAACACCGGGGAGCTGTTTTTT
TRBV7-9	TRBJ1-2	TRBD1	-	CASSSYTGGLGYGYTF	TGTGCCAGCAGCTCTTATACAGGGGGCCTCGGCTATGGCTACACCTTC